The sequence of this TCR beta chain was determined in a study of CD8+ T cells in alopecia areata. The CDR3 is made up of 15 amino acids. Germline V lookup: CDR1 SNHLY, CDR2 FYNNEI. The trim removed 4 bases at V and 5 bases at J, leaving 6 bases unmatched. Following extraction, RNA underwent reverse transcription to cDNA, which served as the sequencing template. The repertoire was sequenced with immunoSEQ multiplex PCR; TCRdb's copy has only in-frame clones and lacks some. This table has thousands of clones, 64% appearing once. Lesional scalp punch biopsies and peripheral blood came from alopecia areata patients.

The chain has TRBV2 and TRBJ2-5; 11 positions agree with TRBD1. Sample: skin, taken at week 0. This clonotype was obtained from a human donor with alopecia areata. CDR3 in DNA: TGTGCCAGCAGTGCCCGCCGGGACAGGGGGGAGACCCAGTACTTC. It codes for CASSARRDRGETQYF.